The TCR beta chain under discussion was sequenced for a study of shared clonotypes between healthy human individuals. Study in general: Used for every donor were three CD4 naive, three CD4 memory, two CD8 naive and one CD8 memory plate. Regarding the study as a whole: Depth of sequencing was expected to influence donor clonotype sharing. Shared clonotypes: roughly 4.7% naive CD4, roughly 3.5% naive CD8, less than 2.5% memory CD4, under 0.45% memory CD8.

A remark on this clone: The antigen is undetermined.

In the original workflow: ImmunoSEQ yielded junction-only sequences lacking quality scores, so filtering differed. This table comes from immunoSEQ multiplex PCR, and its TCRdb copy is limited to in-frame clones, with some not included. That table supplies the V and J calls and clone size; D and trimming were determined from the DNA. This table holds about 120,000 clones, 68% found once. This TCR was recovered from a woman aged 25 to 39 in good health. The sequenced sample was memory CD8+ T cells sorted from blood. As to subset: CD45RO+ cells pooled with CCR7-negative TemRA cells.

The CDR3 DNA is TGTGCCAGCAGTCTCTGGAGGGACAAATCTATGAACACTGAAGCTTTCTTT. Protein product: CASSLWRDKSMNTEAFF. The J gene is TRBJ1-1, the V gene TRBV2; a weak D match, TRBD1 (6 bases). The CDR3 length is 17 residues. V dropped 5 bases and J dropped 0 bases, with 19 bases sitting between them. Looked up from germline, CDR1 is SNHLY and CDR2 is FYNNEI.